This T cell receptor (beta chain) was retrieved from a study of T cells in Graves' hyperthyroidism and ophthalmopathy. Broader study findings: A 13 V-J signature model discriminated ophthalmopathy versus stable hyperthyroidism. Within blood appeared most thyroid clonotypes that had expanded above 0.001.

The germline V gene has CDR1 MDHEN and CDR2 SYDVKM. The V end lost 8 bases, the J end lost 4 bases, and 17 bases lay between the germline ends. CDR3 size: 14 residues. This sample holds PBMCs from 10 ml fresh peripheral blood. Notes on this clonotype: Antigen unknown.

Researchers amplified the TCR beta CDR3 regions from RNA transcripts. First-round RT-PCR with HTBI primers amplified the TCR CDR3 region. TCRdb reanalysed the multiplex PCR reads using MiXCR and keeps one entry per CDR3 protein. The sample shows about 350,000 distinct CDR3 sequences, roughly 20% of them seen only once. The V call is TRBV28, the J call TRBJ2-5, with D tentatively TRBD2 (7 bases). This sequence was found in a woman aged 40 to 50 with Graves' ophthalmopathy. Input material: blood. CDR3 protein: CASGRGGEGETQYF. In DNA, the CDR3 is TGTGCCAGCGGTAGAGGGGGGGAAGGAGAGACCCAGTACTTC.